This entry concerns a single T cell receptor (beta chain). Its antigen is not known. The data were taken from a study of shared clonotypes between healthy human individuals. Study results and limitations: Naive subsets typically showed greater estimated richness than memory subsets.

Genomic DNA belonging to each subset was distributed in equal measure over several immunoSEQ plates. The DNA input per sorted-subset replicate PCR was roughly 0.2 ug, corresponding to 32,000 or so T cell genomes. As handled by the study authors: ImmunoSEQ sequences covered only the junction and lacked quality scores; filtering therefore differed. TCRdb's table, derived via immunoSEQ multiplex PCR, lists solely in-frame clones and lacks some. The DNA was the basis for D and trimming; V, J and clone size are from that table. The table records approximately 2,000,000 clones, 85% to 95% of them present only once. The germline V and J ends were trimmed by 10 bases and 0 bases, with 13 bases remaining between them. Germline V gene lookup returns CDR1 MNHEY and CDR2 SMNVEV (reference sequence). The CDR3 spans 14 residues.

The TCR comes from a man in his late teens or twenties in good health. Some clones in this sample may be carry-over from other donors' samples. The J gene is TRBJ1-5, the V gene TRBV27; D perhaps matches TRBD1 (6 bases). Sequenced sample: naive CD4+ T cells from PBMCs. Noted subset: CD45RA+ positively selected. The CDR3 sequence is CATRIQGSNQPQHF. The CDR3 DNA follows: TGTGCCACCAGAATACAGGGTAGCAATCAGCCCCAGCATTTT.